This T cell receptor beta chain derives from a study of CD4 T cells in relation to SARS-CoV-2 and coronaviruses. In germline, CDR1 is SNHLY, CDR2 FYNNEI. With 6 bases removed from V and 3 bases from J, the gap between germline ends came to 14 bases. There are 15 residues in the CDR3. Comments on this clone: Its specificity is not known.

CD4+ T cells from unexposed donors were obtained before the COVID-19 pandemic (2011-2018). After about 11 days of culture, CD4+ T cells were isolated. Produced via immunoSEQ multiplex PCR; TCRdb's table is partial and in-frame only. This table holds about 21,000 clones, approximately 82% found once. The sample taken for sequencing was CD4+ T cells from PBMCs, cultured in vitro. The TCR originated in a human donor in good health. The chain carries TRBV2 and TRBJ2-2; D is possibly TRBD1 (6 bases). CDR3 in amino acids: CASRDITGHTGELFF. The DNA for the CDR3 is TGTGCCAGCAGAGACATTACAGGGCACACCGGGGAGCTGTTTTTT.